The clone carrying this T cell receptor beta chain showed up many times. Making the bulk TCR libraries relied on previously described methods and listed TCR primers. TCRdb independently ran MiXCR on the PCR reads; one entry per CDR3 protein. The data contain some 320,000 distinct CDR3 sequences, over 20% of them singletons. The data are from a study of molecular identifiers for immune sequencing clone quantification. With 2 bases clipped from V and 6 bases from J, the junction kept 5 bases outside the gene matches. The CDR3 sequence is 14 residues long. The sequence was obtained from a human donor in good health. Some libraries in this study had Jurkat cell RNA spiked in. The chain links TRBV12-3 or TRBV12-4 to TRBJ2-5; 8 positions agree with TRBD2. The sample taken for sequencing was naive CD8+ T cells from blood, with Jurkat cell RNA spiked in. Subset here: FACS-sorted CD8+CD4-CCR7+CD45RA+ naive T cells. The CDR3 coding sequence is TGTGCCAGCAGTTTAACGGCGGGGGGTAAGACCCAGTACTTC. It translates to CASSLTAGGKTQYF.